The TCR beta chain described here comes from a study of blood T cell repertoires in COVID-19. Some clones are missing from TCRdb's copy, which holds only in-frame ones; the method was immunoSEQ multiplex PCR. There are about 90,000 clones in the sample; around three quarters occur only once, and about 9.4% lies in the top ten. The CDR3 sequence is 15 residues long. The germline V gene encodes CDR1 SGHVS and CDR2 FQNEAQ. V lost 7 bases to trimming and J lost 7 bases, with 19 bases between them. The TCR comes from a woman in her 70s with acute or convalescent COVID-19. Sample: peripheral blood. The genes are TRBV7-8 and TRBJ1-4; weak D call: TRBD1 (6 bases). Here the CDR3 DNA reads TGTGCCAGCACTGACGGAGAGGGGGTTAGTGAAAAACTGTTTTTT. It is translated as CASTDGEGVSEKLFF.